This T cell receptor beta chain is from a study of T cell clusters in autoimmune cytopenias. General study findings and limits: Clustering suggested that physiological T cell clusters were missing in primary autoimmune cytopenia patients.

Each sample's input was approximately 270 ng genomic DNA, some 38,000 genome equivalents. Of note for this clonotype: What it binds is unknown.

TRB was amplified by touch-down multiplex PCR, primer pools A and B combined. TCRdb re-called the multiplex PCR reads and catalogs CDR3 proteins one per entry, DNA excluded. The sample has about 6,400 distinct CDR3 sequences. The CDR3 totals 15 residues. Germline V gene lookup returns CDR1 MNHEY and CDR2 SVGEGT. These sequences were also reported in another study, on T cell repertoires in aging, cancer and after chemotherapy. Turning to that study: Repeat sampling of healthy donors over several months to years showed clear clonal overlap. Healthy donors lost TCR diversity with age mainly through richness, cancer patients through richness and evenness. These repertoire data do not allow conclusions about immunological memory after chemotherapy.

Sequenced sample: peripheral blood. The TCR comes from a human donor in good health. The chain employs TRBV6-2 or TRBV6-3 and TRBJ2-3; TCRdb's D call, TRBD1, is unchecked because there is no DNA. CDR3 protein: CASSPLSPSTDTQYF.